This entry lists 21 T cell receptor beta chains sequenced from one sample in a study of blood T cell repertoires in COVID-19 (dated by TCRdb to the early 2020s). Library prep was done by the immunoSEQ multiplex PCR assay. Not all clones reach the TCRdb copy of this immuneACCESS table, which keeps in-frame sequences only. Checked studies attribute under half of the gap to unresolved V genes and leave the rest unexplained. The sample table shows around 200,000 clones, and around 80% are seen once. The ten largest clones represent 13% to 15% of the sample. The sample consisted of peripheral blood. These receptors all come from a man aged 25 to 45 with active or convalescent COVID-19.

To note about this clone: This same CDR3 is encoded by further DNA sequences in the sample. The chain has TRBV5-1 and TRBJ1-5; TRBD1 is a possible D gene (5 bases). Trimming took off 0 bases at V and 4 bases at J, with 8 bases between the two ends. The germline CDR1 and CDR2 sequences are SGHRS and YFSETQ. CDR3 size: 14 residues. CDR3 in amino acids: CASSLAGGNQPQHF. DNA of the CDR3: TGCGCCAGCAGCTTGGCCGGGGGGAATCAGCCCCAGCATTTT.

This clone has only a few counts. The J gene is TRBJ1-1, the V gene TRBV19, with D perhaps matching TRBD1 (6 bases). CDR3 length: 13 residues. V was cut by 5 bases and J by 8 bases, with 15 bases left in between. The germline V gene encodes CDR1 LNHDA and CDR2 SQIVND (reference sequence). Here the CDR3 reads CASSFSAQGEAFF. Here the CDR3 DNA reads TGTGCCAGTAGTTTCTCAGCGCAGGGGGAAGCTTTCTTT.

The rearrangement joins TRBV23-1 to TRBJ1-4, with 8 positions matching TRBD1. TRBV23-1 is flagged as an ORF with uncertain function. The CDR3 length is 19 residues. Unmatched junction bases numbered 13, after V lost 4 bases and J lost 0 bases. The CDR3 DNA sequence: TGCGCCAGCAGTCTCGAGCGGGGACAGGATCCCCCAACTAATGAAAAACTGTTTTTT. As protein: CASSLERGQDPPTNEKLFF.

J is TRBJ1-1 and V is TRBV28; a possible D gene is TRBD1 (6 bases). Trimming pared 5 bases from V and 10 bases from J, leaving 17 bases between. Germline V lookup: CDR1 MDHEN, CDR2 SYDVKM. CDR3 length equals 13 residues. The CDR3: CASSAAGRGLAFF. Written as DNA, the CDR3 is TGTGCCAGCAGTGCAGCCGGGCGGGGGCTAGCTTTCTTT.

The chain has TRBV9 and TRBJ2-2, with TRBD1 matching over 12 bases. The CDR3 has 17 residues. Germline lookup yields CDR1 SGDLS and CDR2 YYNGEE. Trimming cost V 0 bases and J 8 bases; bases outside gene matches: 8. The CDR3: CASSVVGTGGASGELFF. The CDR3 bases are TGTGCCAGCAGCGTAGTAGGGACAGGGGGCGCCTCTGGGGAGCTGTTTTTT.

The chain joins TRBV19 to TRBJ1-2; 9 bases align to TRBD1. The CDR3 totals 14 residues. Unmatched junction bases numbered 7, after V lost 7 bases and J lost 4 bases. Per the germline V gene, CDR1 is LNHDA and CDR2 is SQIVND (reference sequence). Here the CDR3 DNA reads TGTGCCAGTATCCCCGGGACAGGGATCTATGGCTACACCTTC. Amino acids: CASIPGTGIYGYTF.

The V call is TRBV27, the J call TRBJ2-5; TRBD1 matches at 9 bases. Germline V gives CDR1 MNHEY, CDR2 SMNVEV (reference sequence). The length of the CDR3 is 14 residues. Trimming cost V 5 bases and J 5 bases; bases outside gene matches: 6. The CDR3 protein is CASSVQGARETQYF. CDR3 sequence (DNA): TGTGCCAGCAGTGTACAGGGGGCGCGGGAGACCCAGTACTTC.

V usage is TRBV24-1 and J usage is TRBJ2-3; 11 bases map to TRBD2. The CDR3 is 16 amino acids. Germline V gives CDR1 KGHDR, CDR2 SFDVKD. After removal of 4 bases from V and 7 bases from J, the junction contained 9 bases not matched to a gene. CDR3 sequence: CATSDSELAGAHTQYF. The CDR3 DNA reads TGTGCCACCAGTGACTCGGAACTAGCGGGAGCCCATACGCAGTATTTT.

This chain connects TRBV6-5 to TRBJ2-5; 8 positions agree with TRBD2. Trimming removed 6 bases from V and 1 base from J; junction bases left unmatched: 4. The germline CDR1 and CDR2 sequences are MNHEY and SVGAGI. The CDR3 is 14 amino acids. The CDR3 sequence: CASSPRGAQETQYF. The DNA for the CDR3 is TGTGCCAGCAGCCCGCGGGGGGCCCAAGAGACCCAGTACTTC.

The chain couples TRBV7-9 to TRBJ1-1; 7 nucleotides match TRBD1. Germline CDR1 is SEHNR and CDR2 is FQNEAQ (reference sequence). The CDR3 contains 14 residues. The V and J ends lost 7 bases and 4 bases, in that order; junction bases with no gene match: 9. CDR3 bases: TGTGCCAGCACCCCAGGGGGGCTCGCCACTGAAGCTTTCTTT. Translation: CASTPGGLATEAFF.

This clone has more than one count but fewer than ten. This chain links TRBV2 with TRBJ1-5, with 7 bases matching TRBD1. The CDR3 has 14 amino acids. V gave up 6 bases and J gave up 4 bases; unmatched junction bases: 6. CDR1 SNHLY and CDR2 FYNNEI come from the germline V gene. The CDR3 coding sequence is TGTGCCAGCAGCGCGACAGGGAGGAATCAGCCCCAGCATTTT. Its protein product is CASSATGRNQPQHF.

The V gene is TRBV3-1 (or the pseudogene TRBV3-2), the J gene TRBJ2-4; the D gene is possibly TRBD1 (6 bases). Germline V gives CDR1 LGHDT, CDR2 YNNKEL (reference sequence). Trimming removed 4 bases at V and 9 bases at J, with 16 bases between. The CDR3 loop spans 14 amino acids. The CDR3 nucleotides are TGTGCCAGCAGCCGCGCGGGCCAAGGGGGCATTCAGTACTTC. Amino acids: CASSRAGQGGIQYF.

The genes are TRBV1 and TRBJ2-6; the table assigns TRBD1, which was not confirmed against the DNA. TRBV1 is a listed pseudogene. The CDR3 runs 15 residues. The CDR3 region is CTSETGFSGANVLTF. For the CDR3, the DNA is TGCACCAGCGAGACAGGATTCTCTGGGGCCAACGTCCTGACTTTC.

The rearrangement links TRBV30 to TRBJ1-4; 7 bases are a match to TRBD1. The V gene end was trimmed by 5 bases and the J gene end by 2 bases; junction bases not matched to a gene: 8. Germline CDR1 GTSNPN, CDR2 SVGIG (reference sequence). The CDR3 consists of 15 residues. CDR3 protein: CAWGPWGQTNEKLFF. The DNA of the CDR3 is TGTGCCTGGGGCCCATGGGGACAGACTAATGAAAAACTGTTTTTT.

The V and J genes are TRBV5-6 and TRBJ2-1; tentatively, D is TRBD2 (5 bases). The ends were cut back, 1 base at V and 3 bases at J, with 8 bases in the middle. Germline values: CDR1 SGHDT, CDR2 YYEEEE. The CDR3 consists of 14 residues. As DNA, the CDR3 is TGTGCCAGCAGCTTGTGGACTCACTACAATGAGCAGTTCTTC. This sequence encodes CASSLWTHYNEQFF.

The chain joins TRBV7-9 to TRBJ2-2; 7 nucleotides line up with TRBD2. The germline CDR1 and CDR2 sequences are SEHNR and FQNEAQ (reference sequence). The CDR3 has 15 amino acids. J gave up 3 bases and V 3 bases, and 4 bases lay outside the gene matches. In nucleotides, the CDR3 is TGTGCCAGCAGCTTGGAGCGGGGAGACACCGGGGAGCTGTTTTTT. It encodes CASSLERGDTGELFF.

The V call is TRBV11-3, the J call TRBJ2-3, with TRBD2 identical over 11 bases. V lost 2 bases and J lost 2; bases outside the gene matches: 3. The CDR3 is 16 residues long. Germline V lookup: CDR1 SGHNT, CDR2 YENEEA. The CDR3 loop is CASSLLLAGVTDTQYF. The CDR3 DNA reads as TGTGCCAGCAGCTTATTACTAGCGGGAGTCACAGATACGCAGTATTTT.

V gene TRBV10-3 combines with J gene TRBJ1-2, with 8 bases that match TRBD1. CDR3 length: 15 amino acids. Germline V gene sequence: CDR1 ENHRY, CDR2 SYGVKD. The junction had 15 bases not matched to a gene; V was cut back by 7 bases and J by 8 bases. The CDR3 nucleotides are TGTGCCATCACCATGGACAGGGACCAACGGAAAGGCTACACCTTC. Translated, it gives CAITMDRDQRKGYTF.

V is TRBV3-1 (or the pseudogene TRBV3-2) and J is TRBJ2-1, with TRBD2 as a possible D gene (7 bases). V lost 1 base, J lost 12 bases, and 10 bases lay in between. The germline CDR1 and CDR2 sequences are LGHDT and YNNKEL (reference sequence). The CDR3 loop spans 12 amino acids. CDR3 amino acids: CASSQGGGTQFF. The CDR3 region has the DNA TGTGCCAGCAGCCAAGGGGGGGGCACGCAGTTCTTC.

Only a few counts were recorded for this clone. The J gene is TRBJ2-1, the V gene TRBV10-1, with 8 bases lining up with TRBD2. Germline-derived CDR1 and CDR2 are WNHNN and SYGVQD (reference sequence). The J segment lost 3 bases and the V segment lost 5 bases, leaving 6 bases of the junction unmatched. CDR3 length: 15 amino acids. The CDR3 coding sequence is TGCGCCAGCAGTTCCTCCGGGACTAGCTACAATGAGCAGTTCTTC. It codes for CASSSSGTSYNEQFF.

The CDR3 nucleotides are TGTGCCAGTAGTCTCTCAAGCGGGACTAGCTACCTGGAGCAGTTCTTC. It codes for CASSLSSGTSYLEQFF. This chain uses TRBV19 with TRBJ2-1, with 9 bases identical to TRBD2. CDR3 size: 16 residues. V trimming: 5 bases; J trimming: 10 bases; junction bases outside the gene matches: 15. Germline-derived CDR1 and CDR2 are LNHDA and SQIVND (reference sequence).